Presented here are 7 T cell receptor beta chains from one specimen sequenced in a study of Ad26.COV2.S vaccination and SARS-CoV-2 variants. TCRdb's table, derived via immunoSEQ multiplex PCR, lists solely in-frame clones and lacks some. Of 300,000 to 400,000 clones listed, about 90% are singletons. The treatment here: some 20 received Ad26.COV2.S at low or high dose, single or two shots; 5 received placebo; per-sample allocation not given. Sampling occurred on day 63 after the first vaccine or placebo injection. This material consisted of peripheral blood, taken in a trial of Ad26.COV2.S vaccine versus placebo. The source of these receptors is a person aged 18-65 years who received the Ad26.COV2.S COVID-19 vaccine or a placebo.

The chain recombines TRBV7-2 with TRBJ2-5; D ambiguous. The germline V gene encodes CDR1 SGHTA and CDR2 FQGNSA. V was pared by 0 bases and J by 7 bases, with 15 bases between. This CDR3 has 15 residues. Here the CDR3 reads CASSLATPPLRTQYF. CDR3 DNA: TGTGCCAGCAGCTTAGCTACTCCGCCTCTTCGGACCCAGTACTTC.

The sample holds one count of this clone. This chain uses TRBV6-1 with TRBJ1-4; possibly TRBD1 for D (5 bases). V was shortened by 1 base and J by 4 bases, with 10 bases between the two germline ends. Germline CDR1 MNHNS, CDR2 SASEGT. The CDR3 spans 15 residues. The CDR3 loop is CASSEDRGVNEKLFF. The CDR3 DNA follows: TGTGCCAGCAGTGAAGATCGGGGGGTTAATGAAAAACTGTTTTTT.

This clone was counted between two and nine times. The chain is built from TRBV6-2 or TRBV6-3 and TRBJ1-6; weak D call: TRBD1 (5 bases). V lost 0 bases and J 11 bases, leaving 11 bases between the germline ends. The CDR3 consists of 14 residues. CDR1 MNHEY and CDR2 SVGEGT come from the germline V gene. The CDR3, as DNA: TGTGCCAGCAGTTACTCGACAGACTTTACACCCCTCCACTTT. Amino acid sequence: CASSYSTDFTPLHF.

The chain recombines TRBV19 with TRBJ1-2; 12 bases fit TRBD1. This CDR3 is 16 amino acids long. Germline V gives CDR1 LNHDA, CDR2 SQIVND (reference sequence). V dropped 5 bases and J dropped 8; count of bases not matched to a gene: 12. This chain's CDR3 is CASSHSRGQGASGYTF. The DNA of the CDR3 is TGTGCCAGTAGTCACTCGCGGGGACAGGGGGCGAGCGGCTACACCTTC.

The chain uses TRBV5-1 and TRBJ2-1, with 10 bases lining up with TRBD2. Germline CDR1 is SGHRS and CDR2 is YFSETQ. The length of the CDR3 is 14 residues. The junction had 6 bases not matched to a gene; V was cut back by 4 bases and J by 8 bases. This chain's CDR3 is CASSRSGGADEQFF. The CDR3, as DNA: TGCGCCAGCAGCCGGAGCGGGGGGGCAGATGAGCAGTTCTTC.

This chain uses TRBV7-9 with TRBJ1-5; D call uncertain. Trimming cost V 0 bases and J 0 bases, with 6 bases left between them. Germline CDR1 reads SEHNR; CDR2 reads FQNEAQ (reference sequence). There are 15 residues in the CDR3. Written as DNA, the CDR3 is TGTGCCAGCAGCTTAGCCTCATCTAGCAATCAGCCCCAGCATTTT. Translated: CASSLASSSNQPQHF.

V usage is TRBV7-9 and J usage is TRBJ2-2, with 7 bases identical to TRBD1. Trimming at V came to 6 bases and at J to 6 bases, leaving 10 bases not matched to a gene. The CDR3 extends over 15 amino acids. Germline assignment: CDR1 SEHNR and CDR2 FQNEAQ (reference sequence). CDR3 residues: CASSPGQDWSGELFF. Here the CDR3 DNA reads TGTGCCAGCAGTCCCGGACAGGATTGGTCCGGGGAGCTGTTTTTT.